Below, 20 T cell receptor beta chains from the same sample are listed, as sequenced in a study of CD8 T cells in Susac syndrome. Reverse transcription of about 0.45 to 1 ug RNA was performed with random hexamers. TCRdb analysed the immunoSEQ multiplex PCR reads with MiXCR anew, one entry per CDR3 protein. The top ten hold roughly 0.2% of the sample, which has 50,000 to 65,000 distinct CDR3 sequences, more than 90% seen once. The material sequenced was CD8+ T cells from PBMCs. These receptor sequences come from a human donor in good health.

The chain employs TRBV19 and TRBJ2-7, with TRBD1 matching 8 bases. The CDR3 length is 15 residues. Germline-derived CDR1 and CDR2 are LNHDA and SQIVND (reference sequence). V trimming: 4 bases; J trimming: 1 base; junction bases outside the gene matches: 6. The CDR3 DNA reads TGTGCCAGTAGTACTGGACAGGGCCCTTCCTACGAGCAGTACTTC. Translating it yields CASSTGQGPSYEQYF.

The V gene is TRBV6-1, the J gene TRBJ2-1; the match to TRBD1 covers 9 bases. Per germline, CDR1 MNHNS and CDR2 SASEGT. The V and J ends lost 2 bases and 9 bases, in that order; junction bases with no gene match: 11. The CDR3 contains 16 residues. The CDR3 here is CASSEFEQGAGGEQFF. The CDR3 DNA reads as TGTGCCAGCAGTGAATTCGAACAGGGGGCCGGCGGTGAGCAGTTCTTC.

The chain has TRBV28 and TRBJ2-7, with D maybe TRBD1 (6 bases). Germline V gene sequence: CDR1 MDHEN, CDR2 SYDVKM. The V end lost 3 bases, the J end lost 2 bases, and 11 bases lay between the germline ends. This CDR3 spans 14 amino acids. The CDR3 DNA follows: TGTGCCAGCAGTTTCAGGGGTTACACCTACGAGCAGTACTTC. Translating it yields CASSFRGYTYEQYF.

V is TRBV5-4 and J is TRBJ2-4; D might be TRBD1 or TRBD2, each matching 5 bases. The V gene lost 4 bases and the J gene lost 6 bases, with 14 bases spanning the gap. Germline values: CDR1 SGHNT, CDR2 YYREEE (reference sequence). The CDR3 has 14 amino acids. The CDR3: CASSLGDEGNIQYF. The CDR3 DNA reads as TGTGCCAGCAGCCTGGGGGACGAGGGAAACATTCAGTACTTC.

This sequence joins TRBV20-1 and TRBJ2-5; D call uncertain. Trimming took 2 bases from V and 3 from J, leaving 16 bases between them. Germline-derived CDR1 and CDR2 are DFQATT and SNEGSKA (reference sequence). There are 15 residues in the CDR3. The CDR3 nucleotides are TGCAGTGCTAGACCGGCCAGATCCGAGGAAGAGACCCAGTACTTC. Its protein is CSARPARSEEETQYF.

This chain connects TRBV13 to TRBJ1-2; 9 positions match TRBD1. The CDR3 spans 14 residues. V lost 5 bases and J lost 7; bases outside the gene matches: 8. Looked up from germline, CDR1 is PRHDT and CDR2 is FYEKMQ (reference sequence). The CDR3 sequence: CASSQGQGPVGYTF. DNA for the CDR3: TGTGCCAGCAGCCAAGGACAGGGGCCGGTTGGCTACACCTTC.

The DNA of the CDR3 is TGTGCCAGCAGCTTAGATCCGGGACTCCCCCAGCATTTT. Its translation is CASSLDPGLPQHF. The V gene is TRBV11-2, the J gene TRBJ1-5; a weak D match, TRBD1 (5 bases). This CDR3 contains 13 residues. The germline CDR1 and CDR2 sequences are SGHAT and FQNNGV. Trimming took off 0 bases at V and 10 bases at J, with 10 bases between the two ends.

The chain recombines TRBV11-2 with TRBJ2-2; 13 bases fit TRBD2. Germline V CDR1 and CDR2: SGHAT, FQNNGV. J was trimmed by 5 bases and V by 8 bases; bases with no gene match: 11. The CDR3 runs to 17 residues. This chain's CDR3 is CASRDHLGLAGTGELFF. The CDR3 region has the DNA TGTGCCAGCCGCGACCACTTGGGACTAGCGGGGACCGGGGAGCTGTTTTTT.

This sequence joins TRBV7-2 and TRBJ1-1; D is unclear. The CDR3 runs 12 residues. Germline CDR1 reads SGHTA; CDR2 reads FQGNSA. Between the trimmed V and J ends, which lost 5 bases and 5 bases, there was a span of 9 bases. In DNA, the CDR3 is TGTGCCAGCAGCCCCCTAGGGACTGAAGCTTTCTTT. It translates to CASSPLGTEAFF.

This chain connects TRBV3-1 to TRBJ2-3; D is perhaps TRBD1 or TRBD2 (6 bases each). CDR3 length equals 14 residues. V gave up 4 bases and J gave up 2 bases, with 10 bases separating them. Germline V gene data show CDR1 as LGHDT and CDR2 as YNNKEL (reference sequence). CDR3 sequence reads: CASSPGGFTDTQYF. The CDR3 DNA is TGTGCCAGCAGCCCCGGGGGCTTCACAGATACGCAGTATTTT.

For the CDR3, the DNA is TGTGCCAGTAATACAGGGGGCGAGCAGTACTTC. It encodes CASNTGGEQYF. This sequence joins TRBV19 and TRBJ2-7; 8 positions agree with TRBD1. V trimming: 7 bases; J trimming: 6 bases; junction bases outside the gene matches: 2. Germline V lookup: CDR1 LNHDA, CDR2 SQIVND (reference sequence). The CDR3 is 11 residues long.

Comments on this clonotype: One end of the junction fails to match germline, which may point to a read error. The CDR3 DNA is TGTGCCAACAGCTTACAGACCTCCTACGAGCAGTACTTC. The encoded protein is CANSLQTSYEQYF. The rearrangement links TRBV11-2 to TRBJ2-7, with D hard to call. The CDR3 consists of 13 residues. Germline-derived CDR1 and CDR2 are SGHAT and FQNNGV.

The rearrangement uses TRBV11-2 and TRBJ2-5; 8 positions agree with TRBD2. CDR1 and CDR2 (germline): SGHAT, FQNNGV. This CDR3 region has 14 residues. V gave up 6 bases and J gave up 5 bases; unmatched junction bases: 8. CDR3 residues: CASRPSGGWETQYF. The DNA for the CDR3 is TGTGCCAGCAGACCCTCGGGGGGGTGGGAGACCCAGTACTTC.

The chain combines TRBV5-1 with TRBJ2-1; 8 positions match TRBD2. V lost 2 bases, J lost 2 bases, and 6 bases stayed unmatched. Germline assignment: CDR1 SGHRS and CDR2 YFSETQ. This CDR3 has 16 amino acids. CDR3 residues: CASSLAGADPYNEQFF. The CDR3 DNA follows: TGCGCCAGCAGCTTAGCGGGGGCAGATCCCTACAATGAGCAGTTCTTC. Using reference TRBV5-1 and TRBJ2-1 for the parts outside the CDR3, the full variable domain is KAGVTQTPRYLIKTRGQQVTLSCSPISGHRSVSWYQQTPGQGLQFLFEYFSETQRNKGNFPGRFSGRQFSNSRSEMNVSTLELGDSALYLCASSLAGADPYNEQFFGPGTRLTVL.

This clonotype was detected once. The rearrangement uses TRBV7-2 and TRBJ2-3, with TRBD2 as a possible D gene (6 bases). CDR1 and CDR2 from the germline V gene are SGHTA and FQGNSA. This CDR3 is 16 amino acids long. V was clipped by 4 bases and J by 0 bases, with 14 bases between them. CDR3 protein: CASSSGTYTSTDTQYF. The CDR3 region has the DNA TGTGCCAGCAGCTCAGGGACTTACACTAGCACAGATACGCAGTATTTT.

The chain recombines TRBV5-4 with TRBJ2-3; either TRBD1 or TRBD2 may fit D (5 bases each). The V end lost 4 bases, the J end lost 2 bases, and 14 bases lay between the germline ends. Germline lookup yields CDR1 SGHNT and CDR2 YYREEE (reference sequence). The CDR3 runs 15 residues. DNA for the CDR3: TGTGCCAGCAGCCCCGGGACGCCATTCACAGATACGCAGTATTTT. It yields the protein CASSPGTPFTDTQYF.

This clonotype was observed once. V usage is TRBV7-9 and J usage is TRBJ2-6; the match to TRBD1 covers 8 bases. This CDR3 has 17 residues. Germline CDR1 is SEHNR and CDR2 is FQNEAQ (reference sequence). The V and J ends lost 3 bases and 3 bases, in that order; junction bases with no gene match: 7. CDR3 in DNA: TGTGCCAGCAGCTTGAGGACAGGGCATAATGGGGCCAACGTCCTGACTTTC. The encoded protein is CASSLRTGHNGANVLTF.

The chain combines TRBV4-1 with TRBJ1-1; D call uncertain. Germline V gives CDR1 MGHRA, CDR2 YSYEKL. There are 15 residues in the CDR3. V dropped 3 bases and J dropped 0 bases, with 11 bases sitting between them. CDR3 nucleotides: TGCGCCAGCAGCCACGAGCCAGTTATGAACACTGAAGCTTTCTTT. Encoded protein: CASSHEPVMNTEAFF.

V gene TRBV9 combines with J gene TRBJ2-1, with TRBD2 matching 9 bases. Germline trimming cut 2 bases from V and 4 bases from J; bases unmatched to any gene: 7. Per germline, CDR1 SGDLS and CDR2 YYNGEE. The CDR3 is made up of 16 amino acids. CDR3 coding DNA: TGTGCCAGCAGCGTCCAAAAGCGGGGGGATTACAATGAGCAGTTCTTC. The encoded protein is CASSVQKRGDYNEQFF.

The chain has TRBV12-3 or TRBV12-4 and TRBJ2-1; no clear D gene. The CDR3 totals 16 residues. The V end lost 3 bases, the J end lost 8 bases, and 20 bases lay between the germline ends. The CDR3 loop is CASSFDGRQANDEQFF. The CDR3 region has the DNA TGTGCCAGCAGTTTCGACGGTAGGCAGGCTAACGATGAGCAGTTCTTC.